This entry features one T cell receptor (beta chain) sequence. CDR1 and CDR2 from the germline V gene are SGHVS and FNYEAQ. The ends lost 2 bases at V and 4 bases at J; junction bases unmatched: 7. The CDR3 runs 15 residues. This entry is derived from a study of blood T cell repertoires in COVID-19. Only in-frame clones appear in the TCRdb table, and some are missing; sequencing was by immunoSEQ multiplex PCR. In the table there are 250,000 to 300,000 clones, under 90% of which are singletons. Resolution of symptoms, clearance, or two negative PCRs was present in recovered Cohort 3 donors. This TCR was sampled from a woman in her 40s who had recovered from COVID-19. Sequencing used PBMCs or T cells enriched from blood (not recorded which). V and J are TRBV7-6 and TRBJ2-7; TRBD2 matches 8 bases. DNA for the CDR3: TGTGCCAGCAGCTTACCCGGGGGGGGAAAGTACGAGCAGTACTTC. This sequence encodes CASSLPGGGKYEQYF.